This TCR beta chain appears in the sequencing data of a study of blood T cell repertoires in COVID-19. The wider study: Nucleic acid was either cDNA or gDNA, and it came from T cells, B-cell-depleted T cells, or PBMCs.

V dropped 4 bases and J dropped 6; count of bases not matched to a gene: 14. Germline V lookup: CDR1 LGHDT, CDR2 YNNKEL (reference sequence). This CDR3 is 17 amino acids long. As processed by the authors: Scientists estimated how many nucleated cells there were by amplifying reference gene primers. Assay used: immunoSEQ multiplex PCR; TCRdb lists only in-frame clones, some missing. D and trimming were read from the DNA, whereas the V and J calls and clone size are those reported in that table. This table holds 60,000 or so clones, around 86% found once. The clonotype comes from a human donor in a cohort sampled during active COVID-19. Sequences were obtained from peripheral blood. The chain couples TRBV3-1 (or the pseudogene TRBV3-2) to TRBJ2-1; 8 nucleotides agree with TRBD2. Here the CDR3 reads CASSPNSGGPRRNEQFF. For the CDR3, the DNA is TGTGCCAGCAGCCCAAATTCGGGGGGGCCTAGGCGCAATGAGCAGTTCTTC.